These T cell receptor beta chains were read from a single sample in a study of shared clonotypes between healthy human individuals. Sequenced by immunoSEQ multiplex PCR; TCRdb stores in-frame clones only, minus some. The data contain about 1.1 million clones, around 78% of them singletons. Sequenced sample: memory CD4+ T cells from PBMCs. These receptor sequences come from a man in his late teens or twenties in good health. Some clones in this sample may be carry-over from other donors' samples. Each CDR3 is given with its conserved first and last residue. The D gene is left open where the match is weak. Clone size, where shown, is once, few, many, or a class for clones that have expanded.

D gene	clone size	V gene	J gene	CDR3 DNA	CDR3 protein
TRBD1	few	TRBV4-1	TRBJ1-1	TGCGCCAGCAGCCAGGAGACAGGGGACACTGAAGCTTTCTTT	CASSQETGDTEAFF
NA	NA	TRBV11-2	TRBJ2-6	TGTGCCAGCAGCGTAGACGGCTCTGGGGCCAACGTCCTGACTTTC	CASSVDGSGANVLTF
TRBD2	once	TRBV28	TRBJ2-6	TGTGCCAGCAGTCCTGGGACTAGCGGGAGGTCTGGGGCCAACGTCCTGACTTTC	CASSPGTSGRSGANVLTF
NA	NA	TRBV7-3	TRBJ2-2	TGTGCCAGCAGCTTATCGGGGGTCACCGGGGAGCTGTTTTTT	CASSLSGVTGELFF
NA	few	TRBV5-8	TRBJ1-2	TGTGCCAGCAGCTTCGAAAGCTATGGCTACACCTTC	CASSFESYGYTF
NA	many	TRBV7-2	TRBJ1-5	TGTGCCAGCAGCTTAGCGGGGACCGATTCTGGTCAGCCCCAGCATTTT	CASSLAGTDSGQPQHF
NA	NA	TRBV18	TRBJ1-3	TGTGCCAGCTCACCCCCCGGGACCGGGGGAAGACGAAACACCATATATTTT	CASSPPGTGGRRNTIYF
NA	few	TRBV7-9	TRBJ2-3	TGTGCCAGCAGCCTTCTAATGGCAGATACGCAGTATTTT	CASSLLMADTQYF
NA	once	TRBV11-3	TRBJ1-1	TGTGCCAGCAGCTTCTCCAATGTGAACACTGAAGCTTTCTTT	CASSFSNVNTEAFF
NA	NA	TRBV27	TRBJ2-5	TGTGCCAGCAGTTTAACGTCTACCCACAGGGAGACCCAGTACTTC	CASSLTSTHRETQYF
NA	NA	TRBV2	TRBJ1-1	TGTGCCAGCAGCTGGGCCAGGGAAGCTTTCTTT	CASSWAREAFF
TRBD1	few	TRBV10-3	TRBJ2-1	TGTGCCATCAGTGAGGGACAGACAGGGGATGAGCAGTTCTTC	CAISEGQTGDEQFF
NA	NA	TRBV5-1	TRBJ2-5	TGCGCCAGCAGCGCTGGATTACAGCTATGGCAAGAGACCCAGTACTTC	CASSAGLQLWQETQYF
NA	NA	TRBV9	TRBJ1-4	TGTGCCAGCAGCGTAGGTTTTTCGGGACCGAATGAAAAACTGTTTTTT	CASSVGFSGPNEKLFF
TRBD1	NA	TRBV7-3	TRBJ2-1	TGTGCCAGCAGCTTGATCGACAGGGGAATCTACAATGAGCAGTTCTTC	CASSLIDRGIYNEQFF
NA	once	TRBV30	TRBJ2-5	TGTGCCTGGAGCAGAAATTCTGGGGCGGAGACCCAGTACTTC	CAWSRNSGAETQYF
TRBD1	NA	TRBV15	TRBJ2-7	TGTGCCACAGGGACAGGGAATATGTACGAGCAGTACTTC	CATGTGNMYEQYF
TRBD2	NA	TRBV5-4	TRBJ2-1	TGTGCCAGCAGCGGGGGACTAGCGAATGAGCAGTTCTTC	CASSGGLANEQFF
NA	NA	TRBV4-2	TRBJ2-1	TGTGCCAGCAGCCCCCGATGGGGGGATGAGCAGTTCTTC	CASSPRWGDEQFF
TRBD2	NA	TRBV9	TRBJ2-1	TGTGCCAGCAGCGTCCTACTAGCGGGAGGGCTGGTCGATGAGCAGTTCTTC	CASSVLLAGGLVDEQFF
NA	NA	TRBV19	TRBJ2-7	TGTGCCAGTAGTATAGCGGGAGTTCTCTCCTACGAGCAGTACTTC	CASSIAGVLSYEQYF
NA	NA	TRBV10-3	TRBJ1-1	TGTGCCACCGTGAGTCAACTGAGGAACACTGAAGCTTTCTTT	CATVSQLRNTEAFF
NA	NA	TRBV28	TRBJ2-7	TGTGCCAGCAGTTTGGTGGAATACGAGCAGTACTTC	CASSLVEYEQYF
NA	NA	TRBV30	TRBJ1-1	TGCTCAGGGGTAAGGACTGAAGCTTTCTTT	CSGVRTEAFF